This T cell receptor beta chain comes out of a study of T-cell reconstitution after alpha-beta-depleted transplantation in children. This clonotype was counted many times. For TCRbeta, the library was prepared with unique molecular identifiers. Using its own MiXCR run on the PCR reads, TCRdb lists one record per CDR3 protein. The table shows some 200,000 distinct CDR3 sequences, with roughly 6.5% occurring only once. Germline values: CDR1 ENHRY, CDR2 SYGVKD. The CDR3 covers 15 residues. Trimming shortened V by 3 bases and J by 0 bases, and 12 bases separated the two germline ends. The genes are TRBV10-3 and TRBJ2-7, with no clear D. This receptor was taken from a girl in the first two years of life with combined immunodeficiency, due to receive a stem cell transplant. This material consisted of PBMCs, taken before TCRalphabeta/CD19-depleted stem cell transplant. In nucleotides, the CDR3 is TGTGCCATCAGTGAAGGTGGGGTTTCCTCCTACGAGCAGTACTTC. Amino acid sequence: CAISEGGVSSYEQYF.